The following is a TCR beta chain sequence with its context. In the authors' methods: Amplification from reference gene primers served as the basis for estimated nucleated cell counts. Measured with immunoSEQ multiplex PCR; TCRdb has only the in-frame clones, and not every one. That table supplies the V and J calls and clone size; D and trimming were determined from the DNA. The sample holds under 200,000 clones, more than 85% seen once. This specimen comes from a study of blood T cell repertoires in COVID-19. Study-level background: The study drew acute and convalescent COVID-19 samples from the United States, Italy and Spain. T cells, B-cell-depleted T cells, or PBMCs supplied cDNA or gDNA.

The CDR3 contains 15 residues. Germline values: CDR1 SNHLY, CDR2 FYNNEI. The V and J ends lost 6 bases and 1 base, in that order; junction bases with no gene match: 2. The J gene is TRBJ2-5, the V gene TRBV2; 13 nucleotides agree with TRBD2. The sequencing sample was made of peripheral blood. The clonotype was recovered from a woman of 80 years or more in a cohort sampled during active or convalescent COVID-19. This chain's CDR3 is CASRWTSGGQETQYF. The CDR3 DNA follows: TGTGCCAGCAGGTGGACTAGCGGGGGCCAAGAGACCCAGTACTTC.